This TCR beta chain was obtained from a study of T cells in localized non-small cell lung cancer. Details on this clone: Its antigen is not identified.

Method: immunoSEQ multiplex PCR; TCRdb's copy keeps in-frame clones and lacks some. The table has some 25,000 clones, about 90% seen once. Study-level findings and limits: Paired adjacent lung recovered a median around 60 of the top 100 tumor clones.

Trimming at V came to 6 bases and at J to 3 bases, leaving 5 bases not matched to a gene. CDR3 length: 15 amino acids. Germline CDR1 is LNHDA and CDR2 is SQIVND (reference sequence). The material was peripheral blood, obtained before any cancer treatment. The receptor's source is a male donor aged 60 or over with stage II squamous cell lung carcinoma. The V call is TRBV19, the J call TRBJ2-2, with TRBD1 matching over 9 bases. CDR3 sequence (DNA): TGTGCCAGTAGCCGGGACAGGGCATACACCGGGGAGCTGTTTTTT. Amino acids: CASSRDRAYTGELFF.